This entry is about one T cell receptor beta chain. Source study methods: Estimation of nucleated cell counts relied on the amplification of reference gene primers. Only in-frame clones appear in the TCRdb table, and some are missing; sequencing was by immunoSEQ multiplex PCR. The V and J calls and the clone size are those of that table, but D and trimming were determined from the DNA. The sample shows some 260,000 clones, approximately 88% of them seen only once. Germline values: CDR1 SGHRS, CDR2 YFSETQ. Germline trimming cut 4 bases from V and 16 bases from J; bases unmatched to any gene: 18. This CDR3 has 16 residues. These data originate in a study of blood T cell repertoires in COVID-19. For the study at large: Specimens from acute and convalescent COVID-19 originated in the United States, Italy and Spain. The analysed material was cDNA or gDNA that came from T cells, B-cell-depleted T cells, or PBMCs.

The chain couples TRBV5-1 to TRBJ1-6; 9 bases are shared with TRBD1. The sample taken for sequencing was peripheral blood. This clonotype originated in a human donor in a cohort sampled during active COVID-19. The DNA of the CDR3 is TGCGCCAGCAGCCCAGTTCCGGGACAGGGAAATAGATCTCTCCACTTT. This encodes CASSPVPGQGNRSLHF.